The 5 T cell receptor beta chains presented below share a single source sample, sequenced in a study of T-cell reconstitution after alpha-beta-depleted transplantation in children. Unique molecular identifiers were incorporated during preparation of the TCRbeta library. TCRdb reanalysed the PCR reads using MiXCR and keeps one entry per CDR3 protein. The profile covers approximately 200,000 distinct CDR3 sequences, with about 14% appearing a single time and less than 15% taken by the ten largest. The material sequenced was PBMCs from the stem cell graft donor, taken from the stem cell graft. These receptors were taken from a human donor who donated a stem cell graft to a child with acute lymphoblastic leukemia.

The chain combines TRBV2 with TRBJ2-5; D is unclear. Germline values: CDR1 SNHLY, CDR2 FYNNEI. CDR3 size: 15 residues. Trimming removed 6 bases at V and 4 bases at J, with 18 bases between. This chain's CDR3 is CASREEDQIRETQYF. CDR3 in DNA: TGTGCCAGCAGAGAGGAAGACCAAATACGAGAGACCCAGTACTTC.

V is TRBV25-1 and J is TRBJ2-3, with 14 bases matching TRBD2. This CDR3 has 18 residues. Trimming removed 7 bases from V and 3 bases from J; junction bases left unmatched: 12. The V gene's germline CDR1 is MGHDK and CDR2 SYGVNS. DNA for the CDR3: TGTGCCAGCACAGAACCCGGGACTAGCGGGAGTGGGACAGATACGCAGTATTTT. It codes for CASTEPGTSGSGTDTQYF.

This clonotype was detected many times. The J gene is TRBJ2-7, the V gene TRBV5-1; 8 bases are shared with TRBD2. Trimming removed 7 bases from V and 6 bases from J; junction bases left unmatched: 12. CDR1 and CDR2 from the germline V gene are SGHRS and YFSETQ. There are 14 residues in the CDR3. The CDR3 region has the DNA TGCGCCAGCTTGGGCGAGCGGGAGAATCCCGAGCAGTACTTC. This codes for CASLGERENPEQYF. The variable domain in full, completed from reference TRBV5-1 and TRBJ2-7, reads KAGVTQTPRYLIKTRGQQVTLSCSPISGHRSVSWYQQTPGQGLQFLFEYFSETQRNKGNFPGRFSGRQFSNSRSEMNVSTLELGDSALYLCASLGERENPEQYFGPGTRLTVT.

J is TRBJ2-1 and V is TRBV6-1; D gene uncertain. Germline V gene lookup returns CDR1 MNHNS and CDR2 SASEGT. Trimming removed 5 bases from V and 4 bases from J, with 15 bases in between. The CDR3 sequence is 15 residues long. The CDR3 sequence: CASSTSRPSYNEQFF. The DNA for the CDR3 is TGTGCCAGCAGTACCTCCCGACCTTCATACAATGAGCAGTTCTTC.

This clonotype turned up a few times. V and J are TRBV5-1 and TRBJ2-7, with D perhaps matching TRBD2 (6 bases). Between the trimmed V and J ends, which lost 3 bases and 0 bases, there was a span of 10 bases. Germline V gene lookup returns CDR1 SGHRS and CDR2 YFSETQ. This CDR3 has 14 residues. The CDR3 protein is CASSWDGSSYEQYF. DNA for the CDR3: TGCGCCAGCAGCTGGGACGGGAGCTCCTACGAGCAGTACTTC.